This T cell receptor beta chain was obtained from a study of blood T cell repertoires in COVID-19. About the study: Sources were T cells, B-cell-depleted T cells, or PBMCs; the material itself was cDNA or gDNA.

The germline V gene encodes CDR1 SGDLS and CDR2 YYNGEE. J was trimmed by 3 bases and V by 1 base; bases with no gene match: 6. This CDR3 has 15 residues. Sequencing was performed with immunoSEQ multiplex PCR; in TCRdb, only in-frame clones are kept and a portion is missing. Seen here are tens of thousands of clones, 86% observed once, and the top ten hold around 60%. The chain is built from TRBV9 and TRBJ2-7; 8 bases line up with TRBD1. The receptor was isolated from a man aged 65 to 85 with acute or convalescent COVID-19. The sample taken for sequencing was peripheral blood. The CDR3 nucleotides read TGTGCCAGCAGCGTACTAGGACAGGGTTACTACGAGCAGTACTTC. This sequence encodes CASSVLGQGYYEQYF.